The 32 T cell receptor beta chains below come from one sample, sequenced in a study of cytomegalovirus exposure and HLA in healthy donors. The PCR had 60 Vbeta and 13 Jbeta primers. The method was immunoSEQ multiplex PCR; TCRdb's version includes in-frame clones alone and lacks a portion of them. The sample records roughly 140,000 clones, approximately 81% being singletons. The sample comprised PBMCs. The receptors shown here come from a boy aged 2 to 10 in good health and CMV-seronegative.

The rearrangement uses TRBV5-6 and TRBJ1-3, with 8 bases lining up with TRBD1. Trimming removed 4 bases from V and 0 bases from J; junction bases left unmatched: 6. This CDR3 is built from 16 residues. Per the germline V gene, CDR1 is SGHDT and CDR2 is YYEEEE. For the CDR3, the DNA is TGTGCCAGCAGCGGATTTGGACAGGGCTCTGGAAACACCATATATTTT. Translated: CASSGFGQGSGNTIYF.

The chain joins TRBV6-5 to TRBJ2-3; 10 bases map to TRBD2. Germline CDR1 and CDR2: MNHEY and SVGAGI. V shed 6 bases, J shed 4 bases, and the junction held 4 bases outside the gene matches. The CDR3 sequence is 14 residues long. The CDR3 sequence is CASRSGRGADTQYF. CDR3 nucleotides: TGTGCCAGCAGGAGCGGGAGGGGCGCAGATACGCAGTATTTT.

The gene calls are TRBV5-1 and TRBJ2-5, with D possibly matching TRBD1 (6 bases). Germline CDR1 SGHRS, CDR2 YFSETQ. This CDR3 is built from 15 residues. The V end lost 4 bases, the J end lost 2 bases, and 15 bases lay between the germline ends. CDR3 DNA: TGCGCCAGCAGCCCTAACAGGGTAGGACAAGAGACCCAGTACTTC. It codes for CASSPNRVGQETQYF.

This clone was detected only once. Compared with germline, one end of the junction differs, possibly owing to a read error. V usage is TRBV7-9 and J usage is TRBJ2-3, with TRBD1 identical over 8 bases. The CDR3 consists of 17 residues. Germline CDR1 SEHNR, CDR2 FQNEAQ (reference sequence). The CDR3 is CSSSLARTGLITDTQYF. DNA of the CDR3: TGTTCCAGCAGCTTAGCACGGACAGGGCTAATTACAGATACGCAGTATTTT.

The genes are TRBV6-5 and TRBJ2-2, with D possibly being TRBD2 (5 bases). This CDR3 has 16 residues. Trimming cost V 2 bases and J 1 base, with 11 bases left between them. Germline-derived CDR1 and CDR2 are MNHEY and SVGAGI. CDR3: CASSYTGTRNTGELFF. CDR3 DNA sequence: TGTGCCAGCAGTTACACGGGTACTAGGAACACCGGGGAGCTGTTTTTT.

The V gene is TRBV6-5, the J gene TRBJ2-2; a possible D gene is TRBD1 (5 bases). Germline V gene data show CDR1 as MNHEY and CDR2 as SVGAGI. The CDR3 spans 14 residues. Between the trimmed V and J ends, which lost 3 bases and 5 bases, there was a span of 10 bases. Written as DNA, the CDR3 is TGTGCCAGCAGTTATGAAGGGGATACCGGGGAGCTGTTTTTT. This gives the protein CASSYEGDTGELFF.

This chain links TRBV12-5 with TRBJ2-2; unclear D gene. The CDR3 is made up of 15 amino acids. Per the germline V gene, CDR1 is LGHNT and CDR2 is FRNRAP. V lost 7 bases and J lost 2, with 14 bases in between. DNA for the CDR3: TGTGCTAGTGATCCAGACAAAGTTAACACCGGGGAGCTGTTTTTT. This sequence encodes CASDPDKVNTGELFF.

J is TRBJ1-5 and V is TRBV10-2; possibly TRBD1 for D (5 bases). V gave up 3 bases and J gave up 9 bases, with 15 bases separating them. Germline loops: CDR1 WSHSY, CDR2 SAAADI. The CDR3 consists of 14 residues. CDR3 sequence: CASSDMTAVRPQHF. For the CDR3, the DNA is TGCGCCAGCAGTGATATGACAGCCGTTAGGCCCCAGCATTTT.

The rearrangement joins TRBV29-1 to TRBJ2-5; 8 bases fit TRBD2. Germline loops: CDR1 SQVTM, CDR2 ANQGSEA. The CDR3 sequence is 15 residues long. After removal of 4 bases from V and 5 bases from J, the junction contained 12 bases not matched to a gene. The CDR3 nucleotides are TGCAGCGTTGTCGACGGGAGGGAGGATCCGGAGACCCAGTACTTC. It is translated as CSVVDGREDPETQYF.

Worth noting for this clone: A read error may account for a junction end that differs from germline. The chain has TRBV2 and TRBJ1-5, with TRBD1 identical over 8 bases. This CDR3 has 18 amino acids. CDR1 and CDR2 from the germline V gene are SNHLY and FYNNEI. The CDR3 reads CASSVDSDRGYSDQPQHF. The CDR3, as DNA: TGTGCCAGCAGTGTCGATTCCGACAGGGGATATAGCGATCAGCCCCAGCATTTT.

V and J are TRBV7-2 and TRBJ1-5; D might be TRBD1 (6 bases). The CDR3 is 15 amino acids. Deletions cut 5 bases from V and 2 bases from J, with 13 bases between. Germline V CDR1 and CDR2: SGHTA, FQGNSA. CDR3 amino acids: CASSAAGAGNQPQHF. CDR3 coding DNA: TGTGCCAGCAGCGCGGCGGGGGCAGGCAATCAGCCCCAGCATTTT.

The chain links TRBV11-3 to TRBJ2-7; no clear D gene. Germline V gene lookup returns CDR1 SGHNT and CDR2 YENEEA. There are 13 residues in the CDR3. Trimming pared 5 bases from V and 2 bases from J, leaving 10 bases between. The DNA of the CDR3 is TGTGCCAGCAGCCCTCCTGAGCCCTACGAGCAGTACTTC. Translating it yields CASSPPEPYEQYF.

The J gene is TRBJ2-7, the V gene TRBV27, with a tentative D call TRBD1 (6 bases). The CDR3 is made up of 16 amino acids. The germline gives CDR1 MNHEY, CDR2 SMNVEV (reference sequence). Trimming removed 7 bases from V and 2 bases from J, with 21 bases in between. CDR3 sequence: CASILPLDRRPYEQYF. CDR3 nucleotides: TGTGCCAGCATCCTTCCTCTCGACAGGCGACCCTACGAGCAGTACTTC.

This clone was counted only a few times. V gene TRBV9 combines with J gene TRBJ1-2; 7 nucleotides line up with TRBD1. With 4 bases clipped from V and 8 bases from J, the junction kept 8 bases outside the gene matches. The germline gives CDR1 SGDLS, CDR2 YYNGEE. The CDR3 extends over 13 amino acids. In nucleotides, the CDR3 is TGTGCCAGCAGCCTTGACAGGGTGCAGGGCTACACCTTC. It is translated as CASSLDRVQGYTF.

The chain uses TRBV6-5 and TRBJ2-1; D might be TRBD2 (5 bases). Trimming left V 3 bases short and J 14 bases short, with 20 bases between. Germline V gene data show CDR1 as MNHEY and CDR2 as SVGAGI. The length of the CDR3 is 14 residues. The CDR3 region has the DNA TGTGCCAGCAGTTATTCTGGACTCGACCGGTCTGAGTTCTTC. Its protein is CASSYSGLDRSEFF.

V and J are TRBV5-1 and TRBJ1-2; the match to TRBD1 covers 8 bases. Trimming at V came to 0 bases and at J to 8 bases, leaving 12 bases not matched to a gene. CDR1 is SGHRS, CDR2 YFSETQ, per germline. The CDR3 spans 16 residues. In nucleotides, the CDR3 is TGCGCCAGCAGCTTGGGTGGTGGACAGGGCGTTTGCGGCTACACCTTC. The encoded protein is CASSLGGGQGVCGYTF.

CDR3 nucleotides: TGTGCCAGCAGTGAAGCTAGCGGACCTACCTACGAGCAGTACTTC. This codes for CASSEASGPTYEQYF. The chain uses TRBV25-1 and TRBJ2-7, with 7 bases matching TRBD2. CDR1 and CDR2 (germline): MGHDK, SYGVNS. The CDR3 is made up of 15 amino acids. After removal of 2 bases from V and 2 bases from J, the junction contained 6 bases not matched to a gene.

The chain couples TRBV6-6 to TRBJ1-5; TRBD1 might be the D (6 bases). The germline V and J ends were trimmed by 5 bases and 7 bases, with 12 bases remaining between them. CDR1 is MNHNY, CDR2 SVGAGI, per germline (reference sequence). The length of the CDR3 is 13 residues. This chain's CDR3 is CASSQQGSQPQHF. The CDR3 DNA sequence: TGTGCCAGCAGTCAACAGGGTTCGCAGCCCCAGCATTTT.

The chain carries TRBV27 and TRBJ2-1; 8 bases map to TRBD2. Trimming took 5 bases from V and 2 from J; bases not matched to a gene: 5. Germline loops: CDR1 MNHEY, CDR2 SMNVEV (reference sequence). This CDR3 is 15 amino acids long. CDR3 DNA: TGTGCCAGCAGTCTAACGGGGGGGCCCTACAATGAGCAGTTCTTC. Its protein product is CASSLTGGPYNEQFF.

This chain connects TRBV7-2 to TRBJ2-1; D is ambiguous. The CDR3 length is 17 residues. V was clipped by 1 base and J by 2 bases, with 15 bases between them. Germline V gene data show CDR1 as SGHTA and CDR2 as FQGNSA. CDR3 DNA sequence: TGTGCCAGCAGCTTAGTAAACCCTATTGTAGCCTACAATGAGCAGTTCTTC. Its translation is CASSLVNPIVAYNEQFF.

The chain links TRBV7-8 to TRBJ2-2; the match to TRBD2 covers 8 bases. The CDR3 is 16 residues long. Looked up from germline, CDR1 is SGHVS and CDR2 is FQNEAQ. The V segment lost 7 bases and the J segment 6 bases; nucleotides outside the gene matches: 13. CDR3 DNA sequence: TGTGCCAGCATAAACGGGAGGGCCTACTTCGCCGGGGAGCTGTTTTTT. Translating it yields CASINGRAYFAGELFF.

This chain connects TRBV5-1 to TRBJ1-2, with TRBD1 matching over 8 bases. From germline, CDR1 is SGHRS and CDR2 YFSETQ. CDR3 length: 15 residues. V was clipped by 4 bases and J by 0 bases; unmatched bases: 5. The chain's CDR3 is CASSSRQGTNYGYTF. Here the CDR3 DNA reads TGCGCCAGCAGCAGTAGACAGGGGACTAACTATGGCTACACCTTC.

The chain employs TRBV7-2 and TRBJ1-6, with D possibly matching TRBD1 (5 bases). V was trimmed by 1 base and J by 10 bases, leaving 14 bases between them. Germline V gene data show CDR1 as SGHTA and CDR2 as FQGNSA. The CDR3 extends over 15 amino acids. The CDR3 is CASSLDRTVGSPLHF. CDR3 DNA sequence: TGTGCCAGCAGCTTAGACAGGACGGTCGGCTCACCCCTCCACTTT.

The genes are TRBV9 and TRBJ1-3; D might be TRBD1 (6 bases). V was clipped by 3 bases and J by 4 bases, with 17 bases between them. The CDR3 length is 16 residues. CDR1 and CDR2 from the germline V gene are SGDLS and YYNGEE. The CDR3 reads CASSEERGGLGNTIYF. The CDR3 coding sequence is TGTGCCAGCAGCGAGGAGAGAGGGGGTTTGGGAAACACCATATATTTT.

In its sample, this clone was seen a few times. The CDR3 bases are TGTGCCAGCAGTTCCTCGTCCGGGTTCCAGCAGGAAAAACTGTTTTTT. It codes for CASSSSSGFQQEKLFF. This chain uses TRBV28 with TRBJ1-4; D is ambiguous. The CDR3 runs 16 residues. The ends were cut back, 4 bases at V and 8 bases at J, with 20 bases in the middle. Germline V CDR1 and CDR2: MDHEN, SYDVKM. The full variable domain, its missing parts supplied by reference TRBV28 and TRBJ1-4, is DVKVTQSSRYLVKRTGEKVFLECVQDMDHENMFWYRQDPGLGLRLIYFSYDVKMKEKGDIPEGYSVSREKKERFSLILESASTNQTSMYLCASSSSSGFQQEKLFFGSGTQLSVL.

This chain uses TRBV28 with TRBJ1-1; D may be TRBD1 (5 bases). The CDR3 length is 15 residues. Germline lookup yields CDR1 MDHEN and CDR2 SYDVKM. V dropped 2 bases and J dropped 6 bases, with 16 bases sitting between them. The CDR3 DNA follows: TGTGCCAGCAGTTTAACAGGCCACCCTGGGTCTGAAGCTTTCTTT. Translation: CASSLTGHPGSEAFF.

This clone was seen just once. The gene calls are TRBV7-6 and TRBJ1-2; D ambiguous. Trimming removed 0 bases at V and 5 bases at J, with 10 bases between. Germline V gives CDR1 SGHVS, CDR2 FNYEAQ. This CDR3 is 14 amino acids long. This CDR3 is CASSLARADYGYTF. Here the CDR3 DNA reads TGTGCCAGCAGCTTAGCGCGGGCAGATTATGGCTACACCTTC.

Comment on this clone: At one of its ends the junction is not consistent with the germline gene, which may arise from a read error. This chain joins TRBV7-8 and TRBJ2-1; possible D gene TRBD2, 6 bases. From germline, CDR1 is SGHVS and CDR2 FQNEAQ. This CDR3 has 14 residues. CDR3 nucleotide sequence: TGTGTCAGCAGCACCCGGGAGACCTACAATGAGCAGTTCTTC. Its translation: CVSSTRETYNEQFF.

The chain employs TRBV7-9 and TRBJ2-1; TRBD2 matches at 11 bases. CDR3 length equals 17 residues. The V gene's germline CDR1 is SEHNR and CDR2 FQNEAQ (reference sequence). V lost 6 bases to trimming and J lost 4 bases; unmatched junction nucleotides: 11. Written as DNA, the CDR3 is TGTGCCAGCAGACCACCCCCCGGGACTAGCGGTTACAATGAGCAGTTCTTC. Translated, it gives CASRPPPGTSGYNEQFF. Full variable domain (rest looked up from reference TRBV7-9 and TRBJ2-1): DTGVSQNPRHKITKRGQNVTFRCDPISEHNRLYWYRQTLGQGPEFLTYFQNEAQLEKSRLLSDRFSAERPKGSFSTLEIQRTEQGDSAMYLCASRPPPGTSGYNEQFFGPGTRLTVL.

V is TRBV18 and J is TRBJ2-7; 9 positions match TRBD2. This CDR3 comprises 15 residues. V lost 3 bases, J lost 11 bases, and 14 bases stayed unmatched. CDR1 and CDR2 from the germline V gene are KGHSH and LQKENI. CDR3 sequence (DNA): TGTGCCAGCTCACCTGGCGGTAGCGGGAGCAAAATGGAGTACTTC. It is translated as CASSPGGSGSKMEYF. Variable domain in full (rest from reference TRBV18 and TRBJ2-7): NAGVMQNPRHLVRRRGQEARLRCSPMKGHSHVYWYRQLPEEGLKFMVYLQKENIIDESGMPKERFSAEFPKEGPSILRIQQVVRGDSAAYFCASSPGGSGSKMEYFGPGTRLTVT.

The genes are TRBV7-2 and TRBJ2-7; 14 bases align to TRBD2. The CDR3 runs to 16 residues. With V trimmed by 3 bases and J by 6 bases, 7 bases remained unmatched. Germline CDR1 reads SGHTA; CDR2 reads FQGNSA. The chain's CDR3 is CASSLTSGRAALEQYF. The CDR3 DNA follows: TGTGCCAGCAGCTTGACTAGCGGGAGGGCGGCCCTCGAGCAGTACTTC.

The chain employs TRBV4-3 and TRBJ2-7; no clear D gene. With 0 bases removed from V and 5 bases from J, the gap between germline ends came to 17 bases. The CDR3 is 16 amino acids. Germline CDR1 and CDR2: LGHNA and YSLEER. DNA for the CDR3: TGCGCCAGCAGCCAAGATCGGAGACCAGCCGCCCACGAGCAGTACTTC. Residues: CASSQDRRPAAHEQYF.